The 18 T cell receptor beta chains presented below share a single source sample, sequenced in a study of radiation and T cells in renal cell carcinoma. Clones were read by immunoSEQ multiplex PCR, and TCRdb kept only the in-frame ones, dropping some. The table includes 150,000 to 200,000 clones, about 87% detected once. The sample's time point: blood 4 weeks post-SBRT, at nephrectomy. Specified treatment: 15 Gy SBRT to primary tumor, nephrectomy 4 weeks later. Sequencing was performed on blood, taken from a patient whose treatment included radiotherapy and nephrectomy. The origin of the receptors is a woman between 45 and 65 years old with renal cell carcinoma.

This chain joins TRBV7-9 and TRBJ2-7; TRBD1 matches 10 bases. The CDR3 runs 19 residues. Germline CDR1 reads SEHNR; CDR2 reads FQNEAQ (reference sequence). V lost 3 bases, J lost 2 bases, and 16 bases stayed unmatched. The CDR3 spells CASSFPPGQGSRTTYEQYF. CDR3 bases: TGTGCCAGCAGCTTTCCTCCGGGACAGGGGTCCCGGACTACCTACGAGCAGTACTTC.

V is TRBV6-1 and J is TRBJ1-2, with 7 nucleotides matching TRBD1. The trim removed 11 bases at V and 0 bases at J, leaving 12 bases unmatched. This CDR3 is 15 amino acids long. Germline V CDR1 and CDR2: MNHNS, SASEGT. The CDR3 loop is CAGTTGTEPNYGYTF. In DNA form, the CDR3 reads TGTGCCGGGACTACGGGGACAGAGCCTAACTATGGCTACACCTTC.

The chain is built from TRBV15 and TRBJ1-5; tentatively, D is TRBD1 (5 bases). Per germline, CDR1 LNHNV and CDR2 YYDKDF (reference sequence). Between the trimmed V and J ends, which lost 11 bases and 0 bases, there was a span of 11 bases. The CDR3 has 13 amino acids. CDR3: CAVGLHSNQPQHF. The CDR3 DNA is TGTGCCGTGGGGCTTCATAGCAATCAGCCCCAGCATTTT.

This clone was recorded only once. The genes are TRBV5-6 and TRBJ1-2; D is possibly TRBD1 (6 bases). Germline V lookup: CDR1 SGHDT, CDR2 YYEEEE. The CDR3 consists of 13 residues. With 4 bases removed from V and 13 bases from J, the gap between germline ends came to 20 bases. CDR3 DNA sequence: TGTGCCAGCAGCGCACAGGGAGAACGAGTCTCCACCTTC. Protein sequence: CASSAQGERVSTF.

The chain has TRBV5-6 and TRBJ2-5, with D perhaps matching TRBD1 or TRBD2 (5 bases each). CDR3 length: 15 residues. Germline CDR1 SGHDT, CDR2 YYEEEE. With 4 bases removed from V and 5 bases from J, the gap between germline ends came to 18 bases. In DNA form, the CDR3 reads TGTGCCAGCAGCCGCCATCGGGACCCTAGGGAGACCCAGTACTTC. This codes for CASSRHRDPRETQYF.

The chain employs TRBV4-2 and TRBJ2-7; 10 nucleotides align to TRBD2. The germline CDR1 and CDR2 sequences are LGHNA and YNFKEQ. V was clipped by 0 bases and J by 2 bases; unmatched bases: 7. The CDR3 is 17 residues long. As DNA, the CDR3 is TGTGCCAGCAGCCAAGATCCTAGCGGGGGCCCCACCTACGAGCAGTACTTC. Its protein is CASSQDPSGGPTYEQYF.

V is TRBV7-2 and J is TRBJ1-1, with D possibly being TRBD1 (5 bases). Germline V gene lookup returns CDR1 SGHTA and CDR2 FQGNSA. This CDR3 is built from 13 residues. Trimming left V 5 bases short and J 7 bases short, with 14 bases between. The chain's CDR3 is CASSPVGGDEAFF. The CDR3 DNA reads as TGTGCCAGCAGCCCGGTGGGGGGAGATGAAGCTTTCTTT. The whole variable domain, filled in from reference TRBV7-2 and TRBJ1-1, reads GAGVSQSPSNKVTEKGKDVELRCDPISGHTALYWYRQSLGQGLEFLIYFQGNSAPDKSGLPSDRFSAERTGGSVSTLTIQRTQQEDSAVYLCASSPVGGDEAFFGQGTRLTVV.

The gene calls are TRBV19 and TRBJ1-6; 9 bases fit TRBD1. The CDR3 has 16 residues. CDR1 LNHDA and CDR2 SQIVND come from the germline V gene (reference sequence). The trim removed 6 bases at V and 7 bases at J, leaving 10 bases unmatched. In DNA form, the CDR3 reads TGTGCCAGTAGGACCACAGGGGGCACGGTGAATTCACCCCTCCACTTT. It specifies CASRTTGGTVNSPLHF.

The chain carries TRBV7-3 and TRBJ2-2, with a possible D match to TRBD2 (6 bases). V lost 1 base and J 7 bases, leaving 22 bases between the germline ends. Germline lookup yields CDR1 SGHTA and CDR2 FQGTGA. The CDR3 contains 18 residues. The CDR3 DNA reads as TGTGCCAGCAGCTTAATTAACGGGGGAGGAAGTAGAAGCGGGGAGCTGTTTTTT. Residues: CASSLINGGGSRSGELFF.

The V call is TRBV30, the J call TRBJ1-2; possible D gene TRBD1, 6 bases. Germline V lookup: CDR1 GTSNPN, CDR2 SVGIG (reference sequence). This CDR3 has 15 residues. V was cut by 2 bases and J by 2 bases, with 15 bases left in between. CDR3 loop: CAWSSGGRKNYGYTF. CDR3 coding DNA: TGTGCCTGGAGTAGTGGGGGCAGAAAAAACTATGGCTACACCTTC.

The rearrangement joins TRBV6-5 to TRBJ1-1, with TRBD1 identical over 8 bases. J was trimmed by 7 bases and V by 5 bases; bases with no gene match: 3. The CDR3 is 12 amino acids. CDR1 and CDR2 from the germline V gene are MNHEY and SVGAGI. The CDR3 protein is CASSGQGREAFF. The DNA for the CDR3 is TGTGCCAGCAGTGGACAGGGTCGTGAAGCTTTCTTT.

CDR3 loop: CASSPWDSQTNEKLFF. In DNA form, the CDR3 reads TGTGCCAGCAGTCCCTGGGACAGCCAAACTAATGAAAAACTGTTTTTT. The chain recombines TRBV28 with TRBJ1-4; 7 positions match TRBD1. This CDR3 has 16 residues. J was trimmed by 1 base and V by 5 bases; bases with no gene match: 7. The germline gives CDR1 MDHEN, CDR2 SYDVKM. Together with reference TRBV28 and TRBJ1-4, the CDR3 gives the full variable domain: DVKVTQSSRYLVKRTGEKVFLECVQDMDHENMFWYRQDPGLGLRLIYFSYDVKMKEKGDIPEGYSVSREKKERFSLILESASTNQTSMYLCASSPWDSQTNEKLFFGSGTQLSVL.

The table lists this clone with a count of one. This rearrangement joins TRBV29-1 to TRBJ2-7; D unresolved. Germline V gene lookup returns CDR1 SQVTM and CDR2 ANQGSEA. This CDR3 spans 13 amino acids. Trimming took 0 bases from V and 7 from J, leaving 13 bases between them. The CDR3 spells CSVEDVRAGEQYF. In DNA form, the CDR3 reads TGCAGCGTTGAAGACGTAAGGGCCGGTGAGCAGTACTTC.

In its sample, this clone was seen a few times. CDR3 amino acids: CASSLSLQSYNEQFF. CDR3 nucleotide sequence: TGCGCCAGCAGCCTCTCGCTACAATCCTACAATGAGCAGTTCTTC. The V call is TRBV5-1, the J call TRBJ2-1; D gene unclear. Germline assignment: CDR1 SGHRS and CDR2 YFSETQ. The CDR3 has 15 amino acids. V was pared by 4 bases and J by 1 base, with 12 bases between.

V usage is TRBV29-1 and J usage is TRBJ1-1; D call uncertain. Per germline, CDR1 SQVTM and CDR2 ANQGSEA. Trimming shortened V by 6 bases and J by 4 bases, and 18 bases separated the two germline ends. The CDR3 extends over 14 amino acids. CDR3 sequence: CSVLLMGSVTEAFF. CDR3 in DNA: TGCAGCGTGCTTTTAATGGGTTCGGTCACTGAAGCTTTCTTT.

The rearrangement links TRBV6-5 to TRBJ1-2, with TRBD1 matching over 7 bases. The V gene end was trimmed by 6 bases and the J gene end by 5 bases; junction bases not matched to a gene: 6. Germline values: CDR1 MNHEY, CDR2 SVGAGI. CDR3 length equals 13 residues. The chain's CDR3 is CASRPGQPYGYTF. CDR3 nucleotides: TGTGCCAGCAGACCGGGACAGCCTTATGGCTACACCTTC.

As DNA, the CDR3 is TGTGCCTGGAGTTTGGGGGCAAATGAGTCACCCCTCCACTTT. Amino acids: CAWSLGANESPLHF. The rearrangement joins TRBV30 to TRBJ1-6; D is possibly TRBD1 (6 bases). Looked up from germline, CDR1 is GTSNPN and CDR2 is SVGIG (reference sequence). This CDR3 has 14 residues. V was clipped by 2 bases and J by 10 bases, with 15 bases between them. Based on the CDR3 plus reference TRBV30 and TRBJ1-6, the full variable domain is SQTIHQWPATLVQPVGSPLSLECTVEGTSNPNLYWYRQAAGRGLQLLFYSVGIGQISSEVPQNLSASRPQDRQFILSSKKLLLSDSGFYLCAWSLGANESPLHFGNGTRLTVT.

The chain links TRBV7-2 to TRBJ2-7; perhaps TRBD2 as D (6 bases). CDR1 is SGHTA and CDR2 is FQGNSA in the germline V gene. V lost 3 bases, J lost 3 bases, and 15 bases lay in between. The CDR3 is made up of 15 amino acids. CDR3 nucleotides: TGTGCCAGCAGCTTGAGGGTTTCGGGGGTCTACGAGCAGTACTTC. Translated, it gives CASSLRVSGVYEQYF.